The entry below gives a single TCR beta chain sequence along with its context. This CDR3 is also generated by other DNA sequences in the sample. The authors' processing: For nucleated cells, counts were estimated from reference gene primer amplification. Data came from immunoSEQ multiplex PCR; TCRdb stores just in-frame clones and leaves some out. V and J calls and clone size are copied from that table; D and trimming were computed from the DNA. The table records about 240,000 clones, around 87% of them present only once. This record comes from a study of blood T cell repertoires in COVID-19. Study context: Donors in the United States, Italy and Spain gave samples during acute or convalescent COVID-19.

V dropped 1 base and J dropped 7 bases, with 7 bases sitting between them. Germline V lookup: CDR1 SGHAT, CDR2 FQNNGV. The CDR3 covers 13 residues. The J gene is TRBJ1-4, the V gene TRBV11-2; D is uncertain. Material for sequencing was peripheral blood. The sequence came from a woman aged 70-85 years with active or convalescent COVID-19. The CDR3 here is CASSLGLAEKLFF. CDR3 DNA sequence: TGTGCCAGCAGCTTAGGGTTAGCTGAAAAACTGTTTTTT. The variable domain in full, completed from reference TRBV11-2 and TRBJ1-4, reads EAGVAQSPRYKIIEKRQSVAFWCNPISGHATLYWYQQILGQGPKLLIQFQNNGVVDDSQLPKDRFSAERLKGVDSTLKIQPAKLEDSAVYLCASSLGLAEKLFFGSGTQLSVL.